These T cell receptor beta chains were read from a single sample in a study of T cell repertoires in cytomegalovirus infection. TCRdb processed the reads anew with MiXCR; each CDR3 protein has one entry. The table has 200,000 to 300,000 distinct CDR3 sequences, approximately 14% seen once. Sequencing was performed on PBMCs. These receptors were taken from a human donor in good health (CMV status not recorded). Some clones in this sample may be carry-over from other donors' samples. CDR3s include the opening cysteine and the closing phenylalanine or tryptophan. D genes are given only for firm matches. Not every row has a clone size; where given, it reads once, few, many or a size class.

>TRBJ1-1|-|TRBV15|-
CATSREYSRFEAFF
TGTGCCACCAGCAGAGAGTATTCGAGATTTGAAGCTTTCTTT
>TRBJ2-2|-|TRBV7-3|many
CASSQPTGELFF
TGTGCCAGCAGCCAACCAACCGGGGAGCTGTTTTTT
>TRBJ2-5|TRBD2|TRBV7-2|few
CASSLRGGGGAQNGETQYF
TGTGCCAGCAGCTTACGGGGGGGGGGGGGGGCGCAAAACGGGGAGACCCAGTACTTC
>TRBJ1-2|-|TRBV20-1|-
CSARGRTGNANYGYTF
TGCAGTGCTAGAGGGAGGACGGGGAATGCGAACTATGGCTACACCTTC
>TRBJ1-1|-|TRBV29-1|-
CSVEDQEYTEAFF
TGCAGCGTTGAAGATCAGGAGTACACTGAAGCTTTCTTT
>TRBJ2-7|-|TRBV7-2|many
CASSLLRYEQYF
TGTGCCAGCAGCTTATTGAGGTACGAGCAGTACTTC
>TRBJ1-2|-|TRBV11-2|many
CASSLDFYGYTF
TGTGCCAGCAGCTTGGACTTCTATGGCTACACCTTC
>TRBJ1-6|TRBD1|TRBV20-1|-
CSARPGTGVSPLHF
TGCAGTGCTAGACCCGGGACAGGGGTGTCACCCCTCCACTTT
>TRBJ1-1|-|TRBV29-1|-
CSGVVTEAFF
TGCAGCGGGGTCGTAACTGAAGCTTTCTTT
>TRBJ2-2|TRBD1|TRBV11-3|-
CASSLASGGAQNTGELFF
TGTGCCAGCAGCTTAGCCTCAGGGGGCGCACAGAACACCGGGGAGCTGTTTTTT
>TRBJ2-7|TRBD1|TRBV12-3/TRBV12-4|many
CASSAGTGHTEQYF
TGTGCCAGCAGTGCCGGGACAGGGCACACCGAGCAGTACTTC
>TRBJ1-5|-|TRBV9|-
CASSVGGADTQHF
TGTGCCAGCAGCGTAGGGGGGGCAGATACGCAGCATTTT
>TRBJ1-6|TRBD1|TRBV10-3|many
CAITGTGNSPLHF
TGTGCCATCACCGGGACAGGGAACTCACCCCTCCACTTT
>TRBJ1-5|-|TRBV20-1|-
CSAKGGSNQPQHF
TGCAGTGCTAAGGGGGGTAGCAATCAGCCCCAGCATTTT
>TRBJ2-3|TRBD2|TRBV2|many
CASSDGTSGTTSTDTQYF
TGTGCCAGCAGTGATGGGACTAGCGGAACAACTAGCACAGATACGCAGTATTTT
>TRBJ2-4|-|TRBV2|few
CASSGRAGILAKNIQYF
TGTGCCAGCAGTGGGCGCGCGGGGATACTAGCCAAAAACATTCAGTACTTC
>TRBJ2-1|TRBD2|TRBV7-4|few
CASSLPPIVGTEGLAGVHEQFF
TGTGCCAGCAGCTTACCCCCAATAGTTGGGACAGAGGGACTAGCGGGAGTTCATGAGCAGTTCTTC
>TRBJ2-1|-|TRBV28|-
CASSSAGSNEQFF
TGTGCCAGCAGTTCTGCCGGGAGCAATGAGCAGTTCTTC
>TRBJ2-7|TRBD1|TRBV6-5|many
CASSAPTGTREQYF
TGTGCCAGCAGCGCACCGACAGGGACGCGCGAGCAGTACTTC
>TRBJ1-1|TRBD1|TRBV7-3|many
CASSPDPTGSTEAFF
TGTGCCAGCAGCCCGGACCCGACAGGGAGCACTGAAGCTTTCTTT
>TRBJ1-2|-|TRBV7-9|few
CASSLETTENYGYTF
TGTGCCAGCAGCTTAGAGACGACAGAAAACTATGGCTACACCTTC
>TRBJ2-2|TRBD1|TRBV4-1|many
CASSHATGLAGELFF
TGCGCCAGCAGCCACGCGACAGGGTTGGCCGGGGAGCTGTTTTTT
>TRBJ2-7|TRBD1|TRBV5-1|-
CASRGQGTMGEQYF
TGCGCCAGCAGGGGACAGGGCACGATGGGGGAGCAGTACTTC
>TRBJ2-5|-|TRBV28|few
CASSLAGRSETQYF
TGTGCCAGCAGTTTAGCGGGAAGGTCAGAGACCCAGTACTTC
>TRBJ2-1|-|TRBV24-1|-
CATSDGTRAANEQFF
TGTGCCACCAGTGATGGGACCAGGGCGGCGAATGAGCAGTTCTTC
>TRBJ2-3|TRBD1|TRBV2|-
CASSWDSPSTDTQYF
TGTGCCAGCAGTTGGGACAGCCCTAGCACAGATACGCAGTATTTT
>TRBJ1-2|-|TRBV20-1|few
CSARVGDNYGYTF
TGCAGTGCTAGAGTCGGGGACAACTATGGCTACACCTTC
>TRBJ2-1|TRBD2|TRBV28|-
CASSRAGTSGHNEQFF
TGTGCCAGCAGCCGAGCCGGGACTAGCGGCCACAATGAGCAGTTCTTC
>TRBJ1-3|-|TRBV7-6|few
CASSLDDPGTGNTIYF
TGTGCCAGCAGCTTAGATGATCCAGGGACTGGAAACACCATATATTTT
>TRBJ2-2|-|TRBV6-2/TRBV6-3|few
CATTENTGELFF
TGTGCCACCACAGAGAACACCGGGGAGCTGTTTTTT
>TRBJ2-3|-|TRBV15|-
CATSRGGLYTQYF
TGTGCCACCAGCAGAGGGGGACTCTATACGCAGTATTTT
>TRBJ2-7|TRBD2|TRBV20-1|few
CSARDRVAGTYEQYF
TGCAGTGCTAGAGATCGAGTAGCGGGAACCTACGAGCAGTACTTC
>TRBJ1-2|TRBD1|TRBV28|-
CASSSGTAVYGYTF
TGTGCCAGCAGTTCCGGGACAGCTGTCTATGGCTACACCTTC
>TRBJ1-2|-|TRBV11-2|-
CASSPNHRETGYLTGYTF
TGTGCCAGCAGCCCGAACCACCGCGAAACAGGGTATTTAACTGGCTACACCTTC
>TRBJ2-7|-|TRBV18|-
CASSLTISYEQYF
TGTGCCAGCTCCCTTACTATTTCCTACGAGCAGTACTTC
>TRBJ2-7|-|TRBV6-4|-
CASSEVLGYEQYF
TGTGCCAGCAGTGAAGTATTAGGGTACGAGCAGTACTTC
>TRBJ2-7|-|TRBV7-9|-
CASSFFGAYNYEQYF
TGTGCCAGCAGCTTTTTTGGGGCATACAACTACGAGCAGTACTTC
>TRBJ2-7|TRBD1|TRBV19|-
CASRGVGQGTYEQYF
TGTGCCAGTAGGGGCGTCGGACAGGGTACCTACGAGCAGTACTTC
>TRBJ1-1|TRBD1|TRBV28|few
CASRGTAFRAFF
TGTGCCAGCAGGGGGACAGCTTTTAGAGCTTTCTTT
>TRBJ2-3|TRBD2|TRBV5-4|-
CASSPTSGFTDTQYF
TGTGCCAGCAGCCCGACTAGCGGATTCACAGATACGCAGTATTTT
>TRBJ1-5|-|TRBV19|few
CASTEYSNQPQHF
TGTGCCAGCACAGAATATAGCAATCAGCCCCAGCATTTT
>TRBJ2-7|-|TRBV12-3/TRBV12-4|-
CASRTTIRASLEYF
TGTGCCAGCAGGACTACAATAAGGGCCTCGCTGGAGTACTTC